The next 27 T cell receptor beta chains were all read from a single sample in a study of control samples from healthy donors and cancer patients. The protocol was immunoSEQ multiplex PCR, while the TCRdb copy is restricted to in-frame clones and leaves out a portion. The table records 110,000 or so clones, approximately 83% of them present only once. The material sequenced was blood. The source is a woman between 45 and 60 years old in good health.

The rearrangement uses TRBV9 and TRBJ2-1; possible D gene TRBD2, 6 bases. CDR1 and CDR2 from the germline V gene are SGDLS and YYNGEE. Trimming cost V 0 bases and J 8 bases, with 15 bases left between them. This CDR3 contains 15 residues. The CDR3 reads CASSVATTSSDEQFF. The CDR3 DNA sequence: TGTGCCAGCAGCGTAGCTACAACTAGCTCGGATGAGCAGTTCTTC.

This chain connects TRBV24-1 to TRBJ1-2; TRBD1 might be the D (6 bases). Trimming stripped 4 bases from V and 5 bases from J, with 13 bases between. Per the germline V gene, CDR1 is KGHDR and CDR2 is SFDVKD. The CDR3 runs to 14 residues. CDR3 loop: CATSDMGTSYGYTF. CDR3 DNA: TGTGCCACCAGTGACATGGGGACATCTTATGGCTACACCTTC.

The rearrangement links TRBV19 to TRBJ1-1; D not certain. The CDR3 is 13 amino acids. Germline V gene data show CDR1 as LNHDA and CDR2 as SQIVND (reference sequence). Trimming left V 1 base short and J 7 bases short, with 10 bases between. This CDR3 is CASSIVEGSEAFF. The CDR3 coding sequence is TGTGCCAGTAGTATAGTCGAAGGGAGTGAAGCTTTCTTT.

The CDR3 protein is CASSRDFQPQHF. The DNA for the CDR3 is TGTGCCAGCAGTCGCGACTTTCAGCCCCAGCATTTT. This chain uses TRBV6-5 with TRBJ1-5; the D is unclear. The CDR3 is 12 amino acids. The germline V and J ends were trimmed by 5 bases and 6 bases, with 8 bases remaining between them. The V gene's germline CDR1 is MNHEY and CDR2 SVGAGI.

This rearrangement joins TRBV11-2 to TRBJ1-2; no definite D call. The ends were cut back, 5 bases at V and 4 bases at J, with 11 bases in the middle. This CDR3 spans 13 amino acids. Germline CDR1 is SGHAT and CDR2 is FQNNGV. This CDR3 is CASSNDLGYGYTF. CDR3 DNA sequence: TGTGCCAGCAGCAACGACTTAGGCTATGGCTACACCTTC.

The DNA for the CDR3 is TGCAGCGTTGAAGGTAATCTCGGACTAGCTTTCAATGAGCAGTTCTTC. It translates to CSVEGNLGLAFNEQFF. This rearrangement joins TRBV29-1 to TRBJ2-1; 8 positions agree with TRBD2. Germline V gene lookup returns CDR1 SQVTM and CDR2 ANQGSEA. The CDR3 has 16 amino acids. J lost 6 bases, V lost 1 base, and 11 bases had no gene match.

This chain uses TRBV4-3 with TRBJ1-2; D might be TRBD1 (6 bases). In germline, CDR1 is LGHNA, CDR2 YSLEER. The CDR3 runs to 14 residues. Trimming left V 3 bases short and J 4 bases short, with 12 bases between. Here the CDR3 reads CASSHRGGSYGYTF. The CDR3 nucleotides are TGCGCCAGCAGCCACAGAGGGGGGAGCTATGGCTACACCTTC.

The chain couples TRBV5-4 to TRBJ1-1; 8 bases match TRBD1. CDR1 and CDR2 from the germline V gene are SGHNT and YYREEE (reference sequence). CDR3 length: 14 residues. The junction had 9 bases not matched to a gene; V was cut back by 0 bases and J by 11 bases. CDR3 region: CASSLDGQGANAFF. For the CDR3, the DNA is TGTGCCAGCAGCTTGGATGGGCAGGGGGCGAATGCTTTCTTT.

This chain uses TRBV4-2 with TRBJ1-4; tentative D call: TRBD1 (5 bases). This CDR3 is built from 14 residues. Trimming removed 4 bases at V and 5 bases at J, with 11 bases between. CDR1 LGHNA and CDR2 YNFKEQ come from the germline V gene. For the CDR3, the DNA is TGTGCCAGCAGCCCGCAGGGAGAAAATGAAAAACTGTTTTTT. Protein sequence: CASSPQGENEKLFF.

Turning to this clone: Germline and junction disagree at one end, which may indicate a read error. The V call is TRBV7-3, the J call TRBJ2-7, with TRBD1 as a possible D gene (5 bases). Per the germline V gene, CDR1 is SGHTA and CDR2 is FQGTGA. This CDR3 spans 14 amino acids. The CDR3 sequence: CASSVTTGAYEQYF. For the CDR3, the DNA is TGTGCCAGCAGCGTAACTACAGGAGCCTACGAGCAGTACTTC.

The rearrangement joins TRBV5-4 to TRBJ2-3, with D unresolved. CDR1 and CDR2 (germline): SGHNT, YYREEE (reference sequence). The V gene lost 0 bases and the J gene lost 0 bases, with 11 bases spanning the gap. This CDR3 spans 16 amino acids. The CDR3 DNA follows: TGTGCCAGCAGCTTGGAGACCCCATGGAGCACAGATACGCAGTATTTT. It specifies CASSLETPWSTDTQYF.

CDR3 in DNA: TGTGCCAGCAGCTTGGGTGGGCGGCTAGCCAAAAACATTCAGTACTTC. This translates into CASSLGGRLAKNIQYF. The chain couples TRBV5-8 to TRBJ2-4; D is ambiguous. Germline V gives CDR1 SGHTS, CDR2 YDEGEE. The CDR3 is made up of 16 amino acids. V was shortened by 0 bases and J by 0 bases, with 10 bases between the two germline ends.

This clone was seen just once. The chain links TRBV6-2 or TRBV6-3 to TRBJ1-5; weak D call: TRBD1 (6 bases). The CDR3 runs 13 residues. CDR1 is MNHEY and CDR2 is SVGEGT in the germline V gene. Trimming stripped 4 bases from V and 6 bases from J, with 10 bases between. CDR3 bases: TGTGCCAGCAGTTCTGGGGGCATTCAGCCCCAGCATTTT. It yields the protein CASSSGGIQPQHF.

The genes are TRBV9 and TRBJ1-2, with TRBD1 matching over 7 bases. V shed 3 bases, J shed 6 bases, and the junction held 8 bases outside the gene matches. The CDR3 is 14 residues long. Germline V gene data show CDR1 as SGDLS and CDR2 as YYNGEE. The CDR3 bases are TGTGCCAGCAGCGGGGGGCAGGGGGGACATGGCTACACCTTC. It codes for CASSGGQGGHGYTF. The variable domain in full, completed from reference TRBV9 and TRBJ1-2, reads DSGVTQTPKHLITATGQRVTLRCSPRSGDLSVYWYQQSLDQGLQFLIQYYNGEERAKGNILERFSAQQFPDLHSELNLSSLELGDSALYFCASSGGQGGHGYTFGSGTRLTVV.

The V call is TRBV18, the J call TRBJ1-4; no clear D gene. The CDR3 totals 18 residues. CDR1 and CDR2 (germline): KGHSH, LQKENI. Trimming cost V 1 base and J 0 bases, with 15 bases left between them. The CDR3 DNA is TGTGCCAGCTCACCACGCAACACCCCTTATTCAACTAATGAAAAACTGTTTTTT. It translates to CASSPRNTPYSTNEKLFF.

The rearrangement uses TRBV6-2 or TRBV6-3 and TRBJ1-1; D unresolved. In germline, CDR1 is MNHEY, CDR2 SVGEGT. The V gene lost 6 bases and the J gene lost 3 bases, with 11 bases spanning the gap. CDR3 length equals 13 residues. The CDR3: CASSLEPDTEAFF. Here the CDR3 DNA reads TGTGCCAGCAGCTTGGAACCCGACACTGAAGCTTTCTTT.

The gene calls are TRBV6-5 and TRBJ2-7, with D possibly TRBD1 on 6 matching bases. Germline V gives CDR1 MNHEY, CDR2 SVGAGI. The CDR3 length is 14 residues. Between the trimmed V and J ends, which lost 6 bases and 1 base, there was a span of 13 bases. Here the CDR3 reads CASSKGQYSYEQYF. In DNA, the CDR3 is TGTGCCAGCAGCAAAGGACAGTATTCCTACGAGCAGTACTTC.

The rearrangement uses TRBV3-1 (or the pseudogene TRBV3-2) and TRBJ2-7; 8 bases align to TRBD2. The CDR3 spans 17 residues. The V gene's germline CDR1 is LGHDT and CDR2 YNNKEL (reference sequence). J gave up 4 bases and V 0 bases, and 11 bases lay outside the gene matches. The CDR3 DNA follows: TGTGCCAGCAGCCAAGATCGAGGGACTAGGCAGGTTTACGAGCAGTACTTC. Its translation: CASSQDRGTRQVYEQYF.

The rearrangement joins TRBV11-2 to TRBJ1-1, with 7 bases identical to TRBD1. Trimming removed 3 bases from V and 11 bases from J; junction bases left unmatched: 6. There are 12 residues in the CDR3. Germline V CDR1 and CDR2: SGHAT, FQNNGV. The CDR3 is CASSLAGGIAFF. The CDR3 DNA reads TGTGCCAGCAGCTTGGCAGGGGGGATCGCTTTCTTT.

The chain couples TRBV15 to TRBJ2-3, with unresolved D. This CDR3 has 14 residues. The V and J ends lost 0 bases and 0 bases respectively, with 4 bases between them. CDR1 is LNHNV, CDR2 YYDKDF, per germline (reference sequence). CDR3 DNA: TGTGCCACCAGCAGAGACGGTAGCACAGATACGCAGTATTTT. This sequence encodes CATSRDGSTDTQYF. The entire variable domain, with the rest obtained from reference TRBV15 and TRBJ2-3, is as follows: DAMVIQNPRYQVTQFGKPVTLSCSQTLNHNVMYWYQQKSSQAPKLLFHYYDKDFNNEADTPDNFQSRRPNTSFCFLDIRSPGLGDTAMYLCATSRDGSTDTQYFGPGTRLTVL.

The chain uses TRBV5-8 and TRBJ1-6, with D perhaps TRBD1 (6 bases). Trimming took 4 bases from V and 0 from J, leaving 20 bases between them. In germline, CDR1 is SGHTS, CDR2 YDEGEE. The CDR3 spans 19 residues. CDR3 DNA: TGTGCCAGCAGCCCGGTCTGGGGGGCCCCGGGCTCCTATAATTCACCCCTCCACTTT. Protein: CASSPVWGAPGSYNSPLHF.

The chain couples TRBV4-3 to TRBJ2-7; D possibly corresponds to TRBD2 (6 bases). The CDR3 length is 19 residues. The V and J ends lost 1 base and 4 bases respectively, with 26 bases between them. CDR1 is LGHNA and CDR2 is YSLEER in the germline V gene. The CDR3 spells CASSQVDTPARRVTYEQYF. CDR3 coding DNA: TGCGCCAGCAGCCAAGTAGATACCCCCGCCCGGAGGGTGACTTACGAGCAGTACTTC.

The V and J genes are TRBV3-1 (or the pseudogene TRBV3-2) and TRBJ1-5; the D gene is possibly TRBD1 (5 bases). V dropped 4 bases and J dropped 5 bases, with 27 bases sitting between them. This CDR3 contains 19 residues. Germline CDR1 reads LGHDT; CDR2 reads YNNKEL (reference sequence). CDR3: CASSPHGGRRNSRYQPQHF. The CDR3 nucleotides are TGTGCCAGCAGCCCCCACGGGGGAAGACGCAACAGCAGGTATCAGCCCCAGCATTTT.

This chain connects TRBV19 to TRBJ1-1, with D tentatively TRBD1 (5 bases). CDR3 length: 14 residues. Germline V gives CDR1 LNHDA, CDR2 SQIVND (reference sequence). V gave up 7 bases and J gave up 3 bases, with 15 bases separating them. The CDR3: CASTAGGDYTEAFF. The CDR3 coding sequence is TGTGCCAGTACCGCTGGGGGGGACTACACTGAAGCTTTCTTT.

The rearrangement links TRBV5-1 to TRBJ2-5; tentatively, D is TRBD2 (6 bases). Germline-derived CDR1 and CDR2 are SGHRS and YFSETQ. The CDR3 covers 16 residues. The V gene lost 2 bases and the J gene lost 4 bases, with 18 bases spanning the gap. CDR3 coding DNA: TGCGCCAGCAGCTTCATATTAGGCGGGGAATCAGAGACCCAGTACTTC. This codes for CASSFILGGESETQYF.

This clone was picked up a small number of times. The sample contains more than one DNA sequence encoding this CDR3. The chain links TRBV11-2 to TRBJ2-1; either TRBD1 or TRBD2 may supply D (5 bases each). The germline V gene encodes CDR1 SGHAT and CDR2 FQNNGV. This CDR3 has 16 residues. Trimming took 5 bases from V and 5 from J, leaving 19 bases between them. The DNA for the CDR3 is TGTGCCAGCAGCCTAGGGAACTTTGGGACCAACAATGAGCAGTTCTTC. This codes for CASSLGNFGTNNEQFF. Full variable domain (outside the CDR3, taken from reference TRBV11-2 and TRBJ2-1): EAGVAQSPRYKIIEKRQSVAFWCNPISGHATLYWYQQILGQGPKLLIQFQNNGVVDDSQLPKDRFSAERLKGVDSTLKIQPAKLEDSAVYLCASSLGNFGTNNEQFFGPGTRLTVL.

On this clone itself: Other DNA sequences from this sample encode an identical CDR3 as well. This chain joins TRBV5-1 and TRBJ2-5; D not certain. Germline loops: CDR1 SGHRS, CDR2 YFSETQ. Trimming removed 0 bases from V and 1 base from J, with 7 bases in between. This CDR3 spans 14 amino acids. The DNA for the CDR3 is TGCGCCAGCAGCTTGGCAGGCAGCCAAGAGACCCAGTACTTC. Encoded protein: CASSLAGSQETQYF.